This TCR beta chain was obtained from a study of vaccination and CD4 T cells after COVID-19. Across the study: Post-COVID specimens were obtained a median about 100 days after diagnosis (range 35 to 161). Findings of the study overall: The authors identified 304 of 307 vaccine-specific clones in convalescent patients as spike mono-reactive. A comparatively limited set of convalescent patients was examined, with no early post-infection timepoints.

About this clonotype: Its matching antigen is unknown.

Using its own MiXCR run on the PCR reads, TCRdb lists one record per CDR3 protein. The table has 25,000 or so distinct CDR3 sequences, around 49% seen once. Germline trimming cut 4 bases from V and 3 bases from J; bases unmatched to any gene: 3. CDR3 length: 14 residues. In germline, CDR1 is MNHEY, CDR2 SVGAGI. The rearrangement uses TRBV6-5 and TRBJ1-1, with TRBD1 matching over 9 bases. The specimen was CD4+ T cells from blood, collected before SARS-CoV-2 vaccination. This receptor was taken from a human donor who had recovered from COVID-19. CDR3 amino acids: CASSSRTGDTEAFF. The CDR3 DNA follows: TGTGCCAGCAGTTCGAGGACAGGGGACACTGAAGCTTTCTTT.